A selection of T cell receptor beta chains follows, all from one sample in a study of T cells in Graves' hyperthyroidism and ophthalmopathy. TCRdb ran MiXCR on the multiplex PCR reads and lists one entry per CDR3 protein. This sample has hundreds of thousands of distinct CDR3 sequences, with roughly 15% found just once. The sample consisted of blood. Receptor source: a woman aged 40 to 50 with Graves' ophthalmopathy. CDR3s include the opening cysteine and the closing phenylalanine or tryptophan. D genes are given only for firm matches. Clone size is not always given. Where it is, it says once, few, many or a class for expanded clones.

TRBV20-1	TRBJ1-5	NA	many	CSATHRALGPQHF	TGCAGTGCTACCCACCGGGCCCTGGGGCCCCAGCATTTT
TRBV4-3	TRBJ1-2	NA	many	CASSPTFWVDGYTF	TGCGCCAGCAGCCCCACTTTTTGGGTGGATGGCTACACCTTC
TRBV6-1	TRBJ2-6	TRBD2	many	CASRETSGRSSGANVLTF	TGTGCCAGCAGGGAGACTAGCGGGAGGAGCTCTGGGGCCAACGTCCTGACTTTC
TRBV30	TRBJ2-2	NA	many	CAWSEGLGTGELFF	TGTGCCTGGAGTGAGGGGTTGGGCACCGGGGAGCTGTTTTTT
TRBV11-2	TRBJ1-3	TRBD1	many	CASSLRTGAFGNTIYF	TGTGCCAGCAGCTTACGGACAGGGGCGTTTGGAAACACCATATATTTT
TRBV20-1	TRBJ2-7	TRBD2	NA	CSARAPAGTPYEQYF	TGCAGTGCTAGAGCTCCAGCGGGGACTCCTTACGAGCAGTACTTC
TRBV6-1	TRBJ1-1	TRBD1	many	CASTRPGTEEAFF	TGTGCCAGCACGCGGCCCGGGACAGAAGAAGCTTTCTTT
TRBV28	TRBJ1-1	TRBD1	once	CASSLPGTGVDTEAFF	TGTGCCAGCAGTTTACCCGGGACAGGGGTCGACACTGAAGCTTTCTTT
TRBV13	TRBJ2-5	TRBD1	many	CASSFGQGGGETQYF	TGTGCCAGCAGCTTCGGACAGGGGGGCGGAGAGACCCAGTACTTC
TRBV4-1	TRBJ2-7	TRBD1	many	CASSQVGQGAYEQYF	TGCGCCAGCAGCCAAGTTGGACAGGGGGCTTACGAGCAGTACTTC
TRBV30	TRBJ2-4	TRBD2	many	CAWAIGLAGLKNIQYF	TGTGCCTGGGCCATCGGACTAGCGGGTCTCAAAAACATTCAGTACTTC
TRBV20-1	TRBJ2-7	TRBD2	many	CSAYAALAGAYEQYF	TGCAGTGCCTACGCTGCACTAGCGGGAGCTTACGAGCAGTACTTC
TRBV18	TRBJ2-5	NA	NA	CASSPSGTKEETQYF	TGTGCCAGCTCACCATCCGGGACAAAGGAGGAGACCCAGTACTTC
TRBV12-3/TRBV12-4	TRBJ2-2	NA	many	CASRMGLKDGELFF	TGTGCCAGCAGGATGGGACTTAAGGACGGGGAGCTGTTTTTT
TRBV7-4	TRBJ2-2	TRBD2	NA	CASSLAVLAGGPDNDNTGELFF	TGTGCCAGCAGCTTAGCGGTCCTAGCGGGAGGGCCCGATAATGATAACACCGGGGAGCTGTTTTTT
TRBV12-3/TRBV12-4	TRBJ2-7	NA	many	CASSWRRNYEQYF	TGTGCCAGCAGTTGGCGTAGAAACTACGAGCAGTACTTC
TRBV5-8	TRBJ1-1	NA	NA	CASSFGGHAGTEAFF	TGTGCCAGCAGCTTTGGCGGTCACGCAGGTACTGAAGCTTTCTTT
TRBV20-1	TRBJ2-5	NA	few	CSASSPPEETQYF	TGCAGTGCTAGTTCCCCCCCCGAAGAAACCCAGTACTTC
TRBV18	TRBJ2-5	TRBD1	many	CASSPTDRGETQYF	TGTGCCAGCTCACCCACGGACAGGGGAGAGACCCAGTACTTC
TRBV7-2	TRBJ1-1	NA	many	CASSLVGASTEAFF	TGTGCCAGCAGCTTAGTGGGGGCATCCACTGAAGCTTTCTTT
TRBV11-2	TRBJ2-5	NA	many	CASSSFRKAEETQYF	TGTGCCAGCAGCTCCTTTAGGAAGGCAGAAGAGACCCAGTACTTC
TRBV6-1	TRBJ2-7	NA	many	CASLEPTAAEQYF	TGTGCCAGTTTGGAACCCACGGCGGCCGAGCAGTACTTC
TRBV12-3/TRBV12-4	TRBJ1-4	TRBD1	many	CASSLQGGEKLFF	TGTGCCAGCAGCCTACAGGGGGGAGAAAAACTGTTTTTT
TRBV6-1	TRBJ2-5	NA	many	CASSVGADLGRETQYF	TGTGCCAGCAGTGTGGGAGCGGACCTGGGAAGAGAGACCCAGTACTTC
TRBV28	TRBJ1-1	NA	NA	CASSFREYHTEAFF	TGTGCCAGCAGTTTTCGAGAGTATCACACTGAAGCTTTCTTT
TRBV20-1	TRBJ2-4	NA	NA	CSASGWGVLAKNIQYF	TGCAGTGCTAGCGGCTGGGGCGTCCTAGCCAAAAACATTCAGTACTTC
TRBV20-1	TRBJ1-6	TRBD1	NA	CSANSDRESPLHF	TGCAGTGCTAACTCCGACAGGGAATCACCCCTCCACTTT
TRBV12-3/TRBV12-4	TRBJ2-7	TRBD1	many	CASSDQGAIRTYEQYF	TGTGCCAGCAGTGATCAGGGGGCTATAAGAACCTACGAGCAGTACTTC
TRBV6-5	TRBJ2-2	TRBD1	many	CASSYTGGAGGELFF	TGTGCCAGCAGTTACACAGGGGGCGCGGGCGGGGAGCTGTTTTTT
TRBV11-2	TRBJ2-2	TRBD2	NA	CASSSQAGGGTGELFF	TGTGCCAGCAGCTCTCAAGCGGGAGGCGGCACCGGGGAGCTGTTTTTT
TRBV6-1	TRBJ2-2	TRBD1	many	CASSELTGSGELFF	TGTGCCAGCAGTGAACTGACAGGGTCCGGGGAGCTGTTTTTT
TRBV6-1	TRBJ2-7	NA	many	CASSEGLFMDEQYF	TGTGCCAGCAGTGAGGGTCTCTTTATGGACGAGCAGTACTTC
TRBV12-3/TRBV12-4	TRBJ1-2	NA	few	CASSFSGPNYGYTF	TGTGCCAGCAGTTTCTCAGGACCTAACTATGGCTACACCTTC
TRBV19	TRBJ1-5	NA	many	CASSTRDKIQPQHF	TGTGCCAGTAGTACAAGGGACAAGATTCAGCCCCAGCATTTT
TRBV7-2	TRBJ1-3	NA	many	CASSTRHNSGNTIYF	TGTGCCAGCAGCACCCGACACAACTCTGGAAACACCATATATTTT
TRBV27	TRBJ2-7	TRBD2	many	CASKKIAGSDEQYF	TGTGCCAGCAAAAAAATAGCGGGAAGTGACGAGCAGTACTTC
TRBV6-5	TRBJ2-1	TRBD2	few	CATTSGGSYNEQFF	TGTGCCACCACCAGCGGGGGATCCTACAATGAGCAGTTCTTC
TRBV6-1	TRBJ2-5	TRBD2	many	CASSGGLQETQYF	TGCGCCAGCAGCGGGGGTCTTCAAGAGACCCAGTACTTC